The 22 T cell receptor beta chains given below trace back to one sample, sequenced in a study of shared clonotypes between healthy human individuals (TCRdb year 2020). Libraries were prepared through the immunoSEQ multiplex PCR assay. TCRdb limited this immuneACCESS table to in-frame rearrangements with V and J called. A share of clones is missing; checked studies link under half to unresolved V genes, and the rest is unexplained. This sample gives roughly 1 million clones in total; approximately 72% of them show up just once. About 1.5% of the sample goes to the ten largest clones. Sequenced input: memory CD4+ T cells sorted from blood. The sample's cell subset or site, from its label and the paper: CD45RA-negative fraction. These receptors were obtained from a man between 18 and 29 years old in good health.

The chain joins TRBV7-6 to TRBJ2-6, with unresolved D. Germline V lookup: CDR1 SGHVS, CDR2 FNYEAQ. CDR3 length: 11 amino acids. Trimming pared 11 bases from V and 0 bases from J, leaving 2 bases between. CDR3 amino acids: CAVSGANVLTF. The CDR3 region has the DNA TGTGCCGTCTCTGGGGCCAACGTCCTGACTTTC.

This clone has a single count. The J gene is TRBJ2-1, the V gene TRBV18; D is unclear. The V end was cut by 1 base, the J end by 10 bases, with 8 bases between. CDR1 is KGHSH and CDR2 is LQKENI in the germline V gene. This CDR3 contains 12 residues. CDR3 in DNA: TGTGCCAGCTCACCACTTTCTGAAGAGCAGTTCTTC. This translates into CASSPLSEEQFF.

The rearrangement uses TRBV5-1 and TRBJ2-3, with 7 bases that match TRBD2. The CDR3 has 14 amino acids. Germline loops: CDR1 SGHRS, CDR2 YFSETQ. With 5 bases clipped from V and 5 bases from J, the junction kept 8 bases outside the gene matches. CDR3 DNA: TGCGCCAGCAGGAACAGCGGGGTGGGAGATACGCAGTATTTT. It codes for CASRNSGVGDTQYF.

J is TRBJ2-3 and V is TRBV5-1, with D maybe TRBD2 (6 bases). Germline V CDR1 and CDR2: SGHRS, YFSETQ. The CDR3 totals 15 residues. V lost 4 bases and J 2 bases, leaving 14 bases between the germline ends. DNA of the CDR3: TGCGCCAGCAGCCCGAGACTAGGTGTCACAGATACGCAGTATTTT. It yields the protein CASSPRLGVTDTQYF.

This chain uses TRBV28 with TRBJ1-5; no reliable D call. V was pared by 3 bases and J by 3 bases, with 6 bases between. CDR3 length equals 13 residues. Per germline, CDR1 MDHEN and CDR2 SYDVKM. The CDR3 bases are TGTGCCAGCAGTTTTAGGGCCAATCAGCCCCAGCATTTT. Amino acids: CASSFRANQPQHF.

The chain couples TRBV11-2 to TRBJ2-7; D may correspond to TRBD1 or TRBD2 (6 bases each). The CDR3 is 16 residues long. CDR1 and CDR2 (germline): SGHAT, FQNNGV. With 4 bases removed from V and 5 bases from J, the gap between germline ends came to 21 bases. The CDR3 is CASSSLTGGQTHEQYF. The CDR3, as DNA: TGTGCCAGCAGCTCGCTCACCGGGGGCCAAACCCACGAGCAGTACTTC.

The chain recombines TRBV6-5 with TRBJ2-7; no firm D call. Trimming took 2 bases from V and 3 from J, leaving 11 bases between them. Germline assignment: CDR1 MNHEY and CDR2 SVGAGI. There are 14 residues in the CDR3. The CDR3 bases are TGTGCCAGCAGTTACGCCCCTGTTGGCTACGAGCAGTACTTC. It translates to CASSYAPVGYEQYF.

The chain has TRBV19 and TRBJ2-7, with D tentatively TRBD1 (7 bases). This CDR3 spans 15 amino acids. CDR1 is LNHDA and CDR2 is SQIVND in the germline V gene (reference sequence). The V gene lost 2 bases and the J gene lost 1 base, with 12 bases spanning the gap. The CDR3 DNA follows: TGTGCCAGTAGTATATCAGGGGGGAAATCCTACGAGCAGTACTTC. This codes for CASSISGGKSYEQYF.

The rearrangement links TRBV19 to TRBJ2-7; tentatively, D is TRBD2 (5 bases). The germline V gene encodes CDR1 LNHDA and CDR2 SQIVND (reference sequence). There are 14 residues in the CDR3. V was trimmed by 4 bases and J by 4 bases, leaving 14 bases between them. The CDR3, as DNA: TGTGCCAGTAGTAAGTCGTCTAGCCGGTACGAGCAGTACTTC. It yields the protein CASSKSSSRYEQYF.

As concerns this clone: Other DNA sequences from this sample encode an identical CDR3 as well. The CDR3 region has the DNA TGTGCCAGCAGCGCTACTAGCGGGGGGACCACAGATACGCAGTATTTT. It is translated as CASSATSGGTTDTQYF. The chain carries TRBV9 and TRBJ2-3, with 12 bases matching TRBD2. CDR1 and CDR2 from the germline V gene are SGDLS and YYNGEE. Trimming removed 3 bases from V and 2 bases from J; junction bases left unmatched: 4. The CDR3 spans 16 residues.

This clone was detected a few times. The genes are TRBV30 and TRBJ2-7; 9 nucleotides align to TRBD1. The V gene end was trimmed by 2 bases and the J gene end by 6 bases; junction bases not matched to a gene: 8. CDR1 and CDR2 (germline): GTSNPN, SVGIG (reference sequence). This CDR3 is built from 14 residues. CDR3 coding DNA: TGTGCCTGGAGTAAAAGGGACAGGGAAACCGAGCAGTACTTC. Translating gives CAWSKRDRETEQYF.

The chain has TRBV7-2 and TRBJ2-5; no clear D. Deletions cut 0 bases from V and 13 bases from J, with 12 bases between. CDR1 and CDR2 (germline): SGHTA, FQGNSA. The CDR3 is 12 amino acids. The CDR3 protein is CASSLAVAPWYF. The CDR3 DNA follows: TGTGCCAGCAGCTTAGCGGTCGCCCCGTGGTACTTC.

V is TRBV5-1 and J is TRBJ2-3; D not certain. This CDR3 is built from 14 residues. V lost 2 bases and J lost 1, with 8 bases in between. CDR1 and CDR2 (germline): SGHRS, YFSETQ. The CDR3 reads CASSFNDRTDTQYF. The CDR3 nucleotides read TGCGCCAGCAGCTTTAACGACCGCACAGATACGCAGTATTTT. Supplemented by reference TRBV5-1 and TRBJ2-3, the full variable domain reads KAGVTQTPRYLIKTRGQQVTLSCSPISGHRSVSWYQQTPGQGLQFLFEYFSETQRNKGNFPGRFSGRQFSNSRSEMNVSTLELGDSALYLCASSFNDRTDTQYFGPGTRLTVL.

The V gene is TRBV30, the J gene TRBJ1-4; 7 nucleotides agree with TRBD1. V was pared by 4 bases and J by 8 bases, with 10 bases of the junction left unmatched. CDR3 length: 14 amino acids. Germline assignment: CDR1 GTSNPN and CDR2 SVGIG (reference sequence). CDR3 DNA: TGTGCCTGGACGCGACAGGGAAGTTGGGAAAAACTGTTTTTT. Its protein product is CAWTRQGSWEKLFF.

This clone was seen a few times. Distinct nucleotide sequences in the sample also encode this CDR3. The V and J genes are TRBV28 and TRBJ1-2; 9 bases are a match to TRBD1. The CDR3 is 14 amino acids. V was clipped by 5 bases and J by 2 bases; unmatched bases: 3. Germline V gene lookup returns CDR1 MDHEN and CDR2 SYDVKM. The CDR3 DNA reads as TGTGCCAGCAGTCCCGGGACAGGGAACTATGGCTACACCTTC. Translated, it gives CASSPGTGNYGYTF.

CDR3 coding DNA: TGTGCCAGCAGTCGAACCACCCAAACAGGGGGCCCCCAGCATTTT. It translates to CASSRTTQTGGPQHF. The chain links TRBV6-5 to TRBJ1-5, with TRBD1 identical over 9 bases. Germline CDR1 MNHEY, CDR2 SVGAGI. Losses at the gene ends were 5 bases for V and 10 bases for J; bases not matched to a gene: 12. The CDR3 has 15 amino acids.

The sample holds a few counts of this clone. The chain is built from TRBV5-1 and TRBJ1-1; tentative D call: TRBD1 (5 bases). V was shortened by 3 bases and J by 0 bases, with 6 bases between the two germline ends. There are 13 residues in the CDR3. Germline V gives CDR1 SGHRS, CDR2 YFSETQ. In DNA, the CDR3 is TGCGCCAGCAGCTGGACACTGAACACTGAAGCTTTCTTT. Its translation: CASSWTLNTEAFF.

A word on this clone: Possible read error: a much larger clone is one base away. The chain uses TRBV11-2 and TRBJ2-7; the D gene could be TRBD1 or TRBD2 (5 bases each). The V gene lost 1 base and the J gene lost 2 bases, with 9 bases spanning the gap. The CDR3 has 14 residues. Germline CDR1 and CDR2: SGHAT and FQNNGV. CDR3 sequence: CASSLVEGPYEQYF. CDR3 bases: TGTGCCAGCAGCTTAGTTGAGGGACCCTACGAGCAGTACTTC.

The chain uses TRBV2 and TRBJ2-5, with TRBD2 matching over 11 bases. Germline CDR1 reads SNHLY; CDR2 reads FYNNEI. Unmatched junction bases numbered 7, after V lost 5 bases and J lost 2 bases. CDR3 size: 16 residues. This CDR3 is CASSPGTSGLQETQYF. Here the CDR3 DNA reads TGTGCCAGCAGTCCCGGGACTAGCGGATTACAAGAGACCCAGTACTTC.

In DNA form, the CDR3 reads TGTGCCAGCAACCCCCAGGGGGGTGAAGCTTTCTTT. It translates to CASNPQGGEAFF. The chain has TRBV2 and TRBJ1-1; 7 bases map to TRBD1. The CDR3 has 12 residues. J was trimmed by 7 bases and V by 7 bases; bases with no gene match: 6. Germline V gene lookup returns CDR1 SNHLY and CDR2 FYNNEI.

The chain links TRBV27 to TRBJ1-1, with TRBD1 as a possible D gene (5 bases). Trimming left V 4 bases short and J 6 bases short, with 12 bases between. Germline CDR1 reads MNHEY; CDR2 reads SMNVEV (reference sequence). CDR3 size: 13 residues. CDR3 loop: CASSSGRRSEAFF. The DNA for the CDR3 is TGTGCCAGCAGTTCAGGGAGGCGCTCTGAAGCTTTCTTT.

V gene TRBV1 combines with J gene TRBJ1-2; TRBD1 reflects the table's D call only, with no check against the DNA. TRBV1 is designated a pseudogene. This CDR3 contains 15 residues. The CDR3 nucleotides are TGCACCAGCAGCTGCCCCCAGACAGGGGGAATTGGCTACACCTTC. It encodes CTSSCPQTGGIGYTF.